The source of this T cell receptor beta chain is a study of metastatic and nonmetastatic thyroid tumors. Study-wide points: According to reports, the diversity of TCR beta was significantly higher in malignant thyroid tumors than in benign nodules, and this held in both blood and tumor samples.

TCRdb reassembled clones from the PCR reads with MiXCR. The data hold under 20,000 clones, with about 26% observed a single time. Nobody among the patients had been given any treatment before thyroid surgery. Germline V gene lookup returns CDR1 MRHNA and CDR2 SNTAGT. The length of the CDR3 is 16 residues. There are many counts of this clone. The target antigen is unknown. The junction departs from the called germline gene at one end, perhaps through a read error. Sequences were obtained from blood. V gene TRBV6-4 combines with J gene TRBJ2-2, with TRBD2 identical over 12 bases. The origin of this receptor is a male donor with papillary thyroid cancer or a benign thyroid nodule (not recorded which). Some clones in this sample may be carry-over from other donors' samples. The CDR3 sequence is CASSDSTSGGTGGLFF. The CDR3 DNA reads as TGTGCCAGCAGTGACTCGACTAGCGGGGGCACCGGGGGGCTGTTTTTT.